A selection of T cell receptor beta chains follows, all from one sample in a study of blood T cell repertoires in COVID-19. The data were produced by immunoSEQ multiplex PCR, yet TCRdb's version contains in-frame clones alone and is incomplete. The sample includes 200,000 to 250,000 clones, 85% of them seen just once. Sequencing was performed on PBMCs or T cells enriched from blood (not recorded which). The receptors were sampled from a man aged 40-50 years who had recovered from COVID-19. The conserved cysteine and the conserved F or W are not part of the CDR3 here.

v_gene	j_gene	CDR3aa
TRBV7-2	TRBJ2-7	ASSLRQTVYEQY
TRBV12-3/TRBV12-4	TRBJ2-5	ASSLRGGETQY
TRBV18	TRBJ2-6	ASSPQRLAGAGANVLT
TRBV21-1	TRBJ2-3	ASSKKGGKAYTQY
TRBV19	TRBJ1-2	ASSAAVSYGYT
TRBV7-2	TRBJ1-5	ASSLTASGGQPQH
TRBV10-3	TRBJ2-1	AIREGTGGYNEQF
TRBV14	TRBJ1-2	ASSQGRQGRGYT
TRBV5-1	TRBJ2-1	ASSLRAGPYNEQF
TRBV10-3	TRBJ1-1	AISEQGEYTEAF